This T cell receptor (beta chain) came from a study of OX40 agonist ivuxolimab in advanced cancers. Across the study: Six ivuxolimab dose levels, 0.01 to 10 mg/kg, were given intravenously every 2 weeks. Averaging approximately 60 years in age, with a range of about 23 to 79, the cohort was about 85% male. Patients achieving partial responses numbered three: one hepatocellular carcinoma case and two cutaneous melanoma cases. Regarding the study as a whole: The antigen specificity of the peripheral T cells (those that were expanded) was not determined.

TCRdb's copy holds only in-frame clones and misses some; the assay was immunoSEQ multiplex PCR. The sample consists of about 44,000 clones, 88% of them appearing once. V lost 4 bases and J lost 2; bases outside the gene matches: 5. The CDR3 consists of 15 residues. Germline V gives CDR1 SGHDN, CDR2 FVKESK. Comment on this clone: No antigen is known for it.

This chain connects TRBV14 to TRBJ2-7, with TRBD1 identical over 10 bases. This receptor was identified in an adult with an advanced solid tumor such as melanoma, head and neck, liver or kidney cancer. The specimen was CD4+ or CD8+ T cells sorted from blood, collected in a trial of the OX40 agonist ivuxolimab. CDR3 sequence (DNA): TGTGCCAGCAGCCTGGGGACAGGGGTTACCTACGAGCAGTACGTC. Translated, it gives CASSLGTGVTYEQYV.